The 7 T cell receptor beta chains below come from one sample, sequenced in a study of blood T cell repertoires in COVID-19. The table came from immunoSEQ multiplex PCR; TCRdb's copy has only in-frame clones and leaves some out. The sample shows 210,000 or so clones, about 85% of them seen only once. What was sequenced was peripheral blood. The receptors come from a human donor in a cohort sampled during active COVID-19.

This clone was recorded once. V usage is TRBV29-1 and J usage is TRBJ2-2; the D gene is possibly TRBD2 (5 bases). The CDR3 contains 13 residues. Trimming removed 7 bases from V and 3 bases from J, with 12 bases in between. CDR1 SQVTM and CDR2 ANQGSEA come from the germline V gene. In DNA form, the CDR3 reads TGCAGCGCCGCGGGTCCTTACACCGGGGAGCTGTTTTTT. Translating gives CSAAGPYTGELFF.

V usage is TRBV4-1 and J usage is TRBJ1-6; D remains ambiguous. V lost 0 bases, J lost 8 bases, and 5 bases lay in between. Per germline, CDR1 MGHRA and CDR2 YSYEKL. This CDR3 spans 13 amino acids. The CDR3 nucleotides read TGCGCCAGCAGCCAAGATGAGGATTCACCCCTCCACTTT. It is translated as CASSQDEDSPLHF.

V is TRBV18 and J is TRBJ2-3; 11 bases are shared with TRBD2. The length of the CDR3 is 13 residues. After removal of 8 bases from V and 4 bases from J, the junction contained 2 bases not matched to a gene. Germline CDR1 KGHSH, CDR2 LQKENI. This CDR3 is CASVAGGPDTQYF. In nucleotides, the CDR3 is TGTGCCAGCGTAGCGGGGGGGCCAGATACGCAGTATTTT. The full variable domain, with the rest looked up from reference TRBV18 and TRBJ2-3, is NAGVMQNPRHLVRRRGQEARLRCSPMKGHSHVYWYRQLPEEGLKFMVYLQKENIIDESGMPKERFSAEFPKEGPSILRIQQVVRGDSAAYFCASVAGGPDTQYFGPGTRLTVL.

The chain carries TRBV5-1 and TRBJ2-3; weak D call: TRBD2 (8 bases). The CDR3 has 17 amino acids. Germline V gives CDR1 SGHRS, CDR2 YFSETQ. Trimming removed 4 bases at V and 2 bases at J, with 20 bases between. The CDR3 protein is CASSITGAGGSTDTQYF. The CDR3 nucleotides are TGCGCCAGCAGCATCACAGGGGCGGGGGGATCCACAGATACGCAGTATTTT.

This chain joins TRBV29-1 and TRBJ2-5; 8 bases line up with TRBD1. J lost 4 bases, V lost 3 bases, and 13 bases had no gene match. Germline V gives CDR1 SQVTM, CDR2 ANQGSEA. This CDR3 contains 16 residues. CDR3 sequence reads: CSVEETGVHWVETQYF. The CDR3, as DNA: TGCAGCGTTGAGGAGACAGGGGTCCATTGGGTAGAGACCCAGTACTTC.

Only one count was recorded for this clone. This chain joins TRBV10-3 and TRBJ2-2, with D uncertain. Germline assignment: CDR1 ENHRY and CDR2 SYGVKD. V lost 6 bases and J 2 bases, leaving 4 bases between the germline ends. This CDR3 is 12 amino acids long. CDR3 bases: TGTGCCATCAGCCCTAACACCGGGGAGCTGTTTTTT. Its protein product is CAISPNTGELFF.

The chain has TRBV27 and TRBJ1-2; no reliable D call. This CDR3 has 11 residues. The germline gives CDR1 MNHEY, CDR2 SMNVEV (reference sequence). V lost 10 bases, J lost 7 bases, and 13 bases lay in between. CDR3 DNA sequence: TGTGCCACTCTCGGGTCGTTTGGCTACACCTTC. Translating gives CATLGSFGYTF.